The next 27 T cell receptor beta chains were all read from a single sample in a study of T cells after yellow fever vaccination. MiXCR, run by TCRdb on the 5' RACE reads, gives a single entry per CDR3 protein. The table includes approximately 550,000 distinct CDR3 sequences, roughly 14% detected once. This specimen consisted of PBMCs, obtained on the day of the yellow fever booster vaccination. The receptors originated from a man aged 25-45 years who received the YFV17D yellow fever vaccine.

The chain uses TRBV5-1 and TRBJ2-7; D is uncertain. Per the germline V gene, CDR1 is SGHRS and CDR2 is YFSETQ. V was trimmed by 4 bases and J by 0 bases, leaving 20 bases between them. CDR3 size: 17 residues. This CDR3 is CASSILGMGSSSYEQYF. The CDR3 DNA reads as TGCGCCAGCAGCATTCTCGGTATGGGCTCTAGCTCCTACGAGCAGTACTTC.

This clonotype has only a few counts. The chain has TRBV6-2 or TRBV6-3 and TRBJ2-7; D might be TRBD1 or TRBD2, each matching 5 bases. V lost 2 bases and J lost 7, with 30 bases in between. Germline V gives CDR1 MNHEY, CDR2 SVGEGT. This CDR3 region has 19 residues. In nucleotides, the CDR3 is TGTGCCAGCAGTTACCCCACCGGGACCGCCCAGATCTCTATAAGGGAGCAGTACTTC. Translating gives CASSYPTGTAQISIREQYF.

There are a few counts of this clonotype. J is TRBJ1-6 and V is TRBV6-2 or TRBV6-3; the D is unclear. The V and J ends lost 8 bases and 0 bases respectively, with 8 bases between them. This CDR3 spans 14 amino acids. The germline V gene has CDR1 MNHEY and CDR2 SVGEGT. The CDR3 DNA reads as TGTGCCAGCTTATCGAGCTCCTATAATTCACCCCTCCACTTT. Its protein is CASLSSSYNSPLHF.

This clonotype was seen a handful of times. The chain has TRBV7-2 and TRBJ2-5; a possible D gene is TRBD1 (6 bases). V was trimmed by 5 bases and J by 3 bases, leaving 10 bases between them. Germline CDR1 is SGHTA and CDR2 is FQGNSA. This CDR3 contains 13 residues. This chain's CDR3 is CASSRGQKETQYF. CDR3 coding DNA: TGTGCCAGCAGCCGAGGACAGAAAGAGACCCAGTACTTC.

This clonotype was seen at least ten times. CDR3 in amino acids: CASSPRVGRDEQYF. In DNA form, the CDR3 reads TGTGCCAGCAGCCCTCGTGTGGGTCGAGACGAGCAGTACTTC. The chain is built from TRBV5-5 and TRBJ2-7, with D hard to call. CDR1 and CDR2 (germline): SGHKS, YYEKEE (reference sequence). The CDR3 loop spans 14 amino acids. The V and J ends lost 4 bases and 5 bases respectively, with 16 bases between them.

This chain's CDR3 is CATGRHLNQPQHF. The CDR3 DNA reads as TGTGCCACCGGTCGACACCTCAATCAGCCCCAGCATTTT. The chain has TRBV15 and TRBJ1-5; D remains unclear. Germline CDR1 is LNHNV and CDR2 is YYDKDF (reference sequence). CDR3 size: 13 residues. V dropped 8 bases and J dropped 3 bases, with 11 bases sitting between them.

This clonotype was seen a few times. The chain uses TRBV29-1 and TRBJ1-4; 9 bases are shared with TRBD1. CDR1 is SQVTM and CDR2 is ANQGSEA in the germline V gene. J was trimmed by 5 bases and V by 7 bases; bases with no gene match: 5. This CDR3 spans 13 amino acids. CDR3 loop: CSGGQGTNEKLFF. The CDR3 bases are TGCAGCGGAGGACAGGGGACAAATGAAAAACTGTTTTTT.

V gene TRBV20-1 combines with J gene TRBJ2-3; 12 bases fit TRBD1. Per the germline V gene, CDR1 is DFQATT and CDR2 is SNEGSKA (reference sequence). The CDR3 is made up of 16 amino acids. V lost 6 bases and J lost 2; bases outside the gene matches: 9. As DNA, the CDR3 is TGCAGTGCCCCAAAGGCGGGACAGGGGGCCACAGATACGCAGTATTTT. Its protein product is CSAPKAGQGATDTQYF.

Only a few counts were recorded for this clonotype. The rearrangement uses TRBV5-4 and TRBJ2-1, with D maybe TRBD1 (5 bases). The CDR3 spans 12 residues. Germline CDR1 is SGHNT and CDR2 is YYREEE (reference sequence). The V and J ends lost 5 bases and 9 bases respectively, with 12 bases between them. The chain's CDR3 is CASRVRGGEQFF. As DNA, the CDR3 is TGTGCCAGCAGGGTAAGGGGTGGTGAGCAGTTCTTC. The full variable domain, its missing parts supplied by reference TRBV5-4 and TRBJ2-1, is ETGVTQSPTHLIKTRGQQVTLRCSSQSGHNTVSWYQQALGQGPQFIFQYYREEENGRGNFPPRFSGLQFPNYSSELNVNALELDDSALYLCASRVRGGEQFFGPGTRLTVL.

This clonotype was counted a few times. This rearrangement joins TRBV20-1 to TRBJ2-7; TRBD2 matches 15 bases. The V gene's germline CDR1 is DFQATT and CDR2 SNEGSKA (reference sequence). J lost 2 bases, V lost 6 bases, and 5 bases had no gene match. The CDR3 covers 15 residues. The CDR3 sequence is CSAGTSGRRTYEQYF. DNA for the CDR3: TGCAGTGCCGGGACTAGCGGGAGGAGGACCTACGAGCAGTACTTC.

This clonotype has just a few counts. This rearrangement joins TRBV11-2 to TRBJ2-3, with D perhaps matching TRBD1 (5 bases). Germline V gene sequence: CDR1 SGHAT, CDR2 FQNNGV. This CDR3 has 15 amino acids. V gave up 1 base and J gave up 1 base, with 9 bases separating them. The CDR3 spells CASSLAGFGTDTQYF. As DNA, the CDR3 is TGTGCCAGCAGCTTAGCAGGGTTCGGCACAGATACGCAGTATTTT.

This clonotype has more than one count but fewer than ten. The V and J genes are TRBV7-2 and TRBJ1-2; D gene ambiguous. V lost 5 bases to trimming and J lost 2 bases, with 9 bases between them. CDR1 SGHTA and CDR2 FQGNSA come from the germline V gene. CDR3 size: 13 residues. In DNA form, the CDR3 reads TGTGCCAGCAGCCCCGACAAGAACTATGGCTACACCTTC. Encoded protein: CASSPDKNYGYTF.

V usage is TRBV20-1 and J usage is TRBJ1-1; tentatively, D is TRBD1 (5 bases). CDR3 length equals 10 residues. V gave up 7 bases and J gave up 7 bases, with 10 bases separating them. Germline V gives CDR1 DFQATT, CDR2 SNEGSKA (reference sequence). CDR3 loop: CSVGGGEAFF. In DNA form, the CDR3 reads TGCAGTGTGGGGGGGGGTGAAGCTTTCTTT.

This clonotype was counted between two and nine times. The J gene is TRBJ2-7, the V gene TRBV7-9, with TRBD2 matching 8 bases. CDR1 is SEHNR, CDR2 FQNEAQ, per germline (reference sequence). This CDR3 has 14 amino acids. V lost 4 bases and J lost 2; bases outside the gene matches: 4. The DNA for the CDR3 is TGTGCCAGCAGCTCAGAGACTAGCGCCTACGAGCAGTACTTC. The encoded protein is CASSSETSAYEQYF.

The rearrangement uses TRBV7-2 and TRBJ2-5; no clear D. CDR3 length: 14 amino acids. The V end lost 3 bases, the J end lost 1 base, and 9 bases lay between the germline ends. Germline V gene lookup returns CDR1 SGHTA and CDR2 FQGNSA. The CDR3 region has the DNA TGTGCCAGCAGCTTTCCAAATCTCCAAGAGACCCAGTACTTC. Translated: CASSFPNLQETQYF.

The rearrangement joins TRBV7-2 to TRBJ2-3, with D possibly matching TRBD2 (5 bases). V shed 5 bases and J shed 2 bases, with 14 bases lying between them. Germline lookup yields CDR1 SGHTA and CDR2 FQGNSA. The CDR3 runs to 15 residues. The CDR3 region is CASSPQRTLTDTQYF. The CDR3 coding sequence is TGTGCCAGCAGCCCTCAGCGGACCCTCACAGATACGCAGTATTTT.

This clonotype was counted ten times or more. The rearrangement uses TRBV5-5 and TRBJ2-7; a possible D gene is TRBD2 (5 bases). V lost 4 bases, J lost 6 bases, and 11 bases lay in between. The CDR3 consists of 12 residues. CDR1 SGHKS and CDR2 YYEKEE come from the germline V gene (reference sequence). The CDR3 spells CASSQAGGEQYF. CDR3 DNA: TGTGCCAGCAGCCAGGCGGGCGGCGAGCAGTACTTC.

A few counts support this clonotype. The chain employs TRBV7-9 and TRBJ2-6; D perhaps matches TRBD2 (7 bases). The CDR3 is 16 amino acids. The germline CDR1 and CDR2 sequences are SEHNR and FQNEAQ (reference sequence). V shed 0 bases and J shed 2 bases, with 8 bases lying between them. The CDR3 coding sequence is TGTGCCAGCAGCTTAGCAGGGGGGGCTGGGGCCAACGTCCTGACTTTC. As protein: CASSLAGGAGANVLTF.

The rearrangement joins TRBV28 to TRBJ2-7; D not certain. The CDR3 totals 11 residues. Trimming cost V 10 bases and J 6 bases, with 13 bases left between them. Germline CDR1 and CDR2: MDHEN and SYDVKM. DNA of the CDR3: TGTGCCACCTGCATGCTGACCGAGCAGTACTTC. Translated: CATCMLTEQYF.

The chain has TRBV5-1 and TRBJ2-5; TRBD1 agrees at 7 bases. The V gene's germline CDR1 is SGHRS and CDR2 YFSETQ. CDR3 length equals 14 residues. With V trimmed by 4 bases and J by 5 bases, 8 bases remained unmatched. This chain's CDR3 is CASSPGQMVETQYF. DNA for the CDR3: TGCGCCAGCAGCCCGGGACAGATGGTTGAGACCCAGTACTTC.

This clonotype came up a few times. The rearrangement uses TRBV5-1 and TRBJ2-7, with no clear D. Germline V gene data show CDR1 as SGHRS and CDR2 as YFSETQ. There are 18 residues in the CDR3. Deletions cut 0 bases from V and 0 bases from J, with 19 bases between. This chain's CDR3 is CASSLGLRLESSSYEQYF. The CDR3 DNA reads TGCGCCAGCAGCTTGGGTCTCAGGCTGGAGAGTAGCTCCTACGAGCAGTACTTC.

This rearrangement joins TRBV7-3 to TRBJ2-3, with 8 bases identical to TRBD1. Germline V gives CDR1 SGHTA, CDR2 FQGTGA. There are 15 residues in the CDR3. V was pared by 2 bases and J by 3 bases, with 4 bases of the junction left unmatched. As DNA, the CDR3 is TGTGCCAGCAGCTTAGGGACAGGAGAAACAGATACGCAGTATTTT. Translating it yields CASSLGTGETDTQYF.

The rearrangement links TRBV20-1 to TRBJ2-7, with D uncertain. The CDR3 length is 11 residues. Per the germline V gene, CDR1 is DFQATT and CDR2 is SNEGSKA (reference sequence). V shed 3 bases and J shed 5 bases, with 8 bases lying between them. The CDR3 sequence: CSARSYDEQYF. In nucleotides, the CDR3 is TGCAGTGCTAGGAGTTACGACGAGCAGTACTTC.

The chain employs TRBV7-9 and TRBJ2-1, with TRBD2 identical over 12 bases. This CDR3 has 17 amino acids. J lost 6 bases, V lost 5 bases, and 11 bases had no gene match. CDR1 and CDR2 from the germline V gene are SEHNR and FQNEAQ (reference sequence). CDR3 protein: CASSPRLAGVSGNEQFF. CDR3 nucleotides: TGTGCCAGCAGCCCTCGACTAGCGGGAGTGTCTGGCAATGAGCAGTTCTTC. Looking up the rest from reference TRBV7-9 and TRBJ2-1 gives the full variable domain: DTGVSQNPRHKITKRGQNVTFRCDPISEHNRLYWYRQTLGQGPEFLTYFQNEAQLEKSRLLSDRFSAERPKGSFSTLEIQRTEQGDSAMYLCASSPRLAGVSGNEQFFGPGTRLTVL.

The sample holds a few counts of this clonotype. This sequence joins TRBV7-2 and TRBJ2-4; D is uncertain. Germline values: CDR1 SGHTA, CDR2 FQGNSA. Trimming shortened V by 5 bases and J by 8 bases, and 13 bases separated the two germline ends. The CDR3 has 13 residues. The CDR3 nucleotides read TGTGCCAGCAGCGATTTGGGTCGGGACATTCAGTACTTC. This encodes CASSDLGRDIQYF.

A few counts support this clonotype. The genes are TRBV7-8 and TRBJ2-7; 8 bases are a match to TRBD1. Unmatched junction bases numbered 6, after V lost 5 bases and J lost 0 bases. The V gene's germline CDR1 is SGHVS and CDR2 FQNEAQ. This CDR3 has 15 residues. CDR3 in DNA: TGTGCCAGCAGCCCCCGACAGGGGATCTCCTACGAGCAGTACTTC. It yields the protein CASSPRQGISYEQYF. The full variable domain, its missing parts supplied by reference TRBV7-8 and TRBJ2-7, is GAGVSQSPRYKVAKRGQDVALRCDPISGHVSLFWYQQALGQGPEFLTYFQNEAQLDKSGLPSDRFFAERPEGSVSTLKIQRTQQEDSAVYLCASSPRQGISYEQYFGPGTRLTVT.

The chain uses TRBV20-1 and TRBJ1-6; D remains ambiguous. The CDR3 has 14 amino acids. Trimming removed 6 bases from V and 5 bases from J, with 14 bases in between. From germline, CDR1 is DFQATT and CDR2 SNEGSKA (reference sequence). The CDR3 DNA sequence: TGCAGTGCCTCACCGGGCCCCAATAATTCACCCCTCCACTTT. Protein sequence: CSASPGPNNSPLHF.